Sequencing of this T cell receptor beta chain was carried out in a study of blood T cell repertoires in COVID-19. About the study: The United States, Italy and Spain provided the acute and convalescent COVID-19 samples. From T cells, B-cell-depleted T cells, or PBMCs came the material, which was cDNA or gDNA.

The V and J ends lost 5 bases and 8 bases, in that order; junction bases with no gene match: 7. Germline V gene lookup returns CDR1 SSHAT and CDR2 FNYEAQ (reference sequence). The CDR3 covers 14 residues. Patients from Seattle were sampled longitudinally, starting during active infection. Per the study methods: Counts of nucleated cells, estimated from reference gene primer amplification, were obtained. Data came from immunoSEQ multiplex PCR; TCRdb stores just in-frame clones and leaves some out. The DNA gave D and trimming, while V, J and clone size come from that table. Of tens of thousands of clones in the sample, about four fifths were seen once.

The sequence was obtained from a man at least 80 years old with COVID-19, enrolled during active disease. V usage is TRBV7-7 and J usage is TRBJ2-1; 9 nucleotides agree with TRBD1. Sequenced: peripheral blood. The CDR3 DNA follows: TGTGCCAGCAGCCGACAGGGGGACCATTATGAGCAGTTCTTC. It codes for CASSRQGDHYEQFF.